One sample yielded the 30 T cell receptor beta chains listed below, sequenced in a study of OX40 agonist ivuxolimab in advanced cancers. TCRdb's copy holds only in-frame clones and misses some; the assay was immunoSEQ multiplex PCR. Of about 20,000 clones listed, about 83% are singletons. The source material was CD4+ or CD8+ T cells sorted from blood, sampled in a trial of the OX40 agonist ivuxolimab. The receptors originated from an adult with an advanced solid tumor such as melanoma, head and neck, liver or kidney cancer.

The chain recombines TRBV5-1 with TRBJ2-3, with TRBD2 matching 7 bases. The V gene's germline CDR1 is SGHRS and CDR2 YFSETQ. CDR3 size: 14 residues. V gave up 4 bases and J gave up 2 bases; unmatched junction bases: 4. The CDR3 spells CASSRGRATDTQYF. The CDR3 coding sequence is TGCGCCAGCAGCCGGGGGAGGGCCACAGATACGCAGTATTTT.

This clone was recorded only once. The chain uses TRBV5-6 and TRBJ1-4; 8 nucleotides line up with TRBD1. Germline trimming cut 0 bases from V and 8 bases from J; bases unmatched to any gene: 6. The germline gives CDR1 SGHDT, CDR2 YYEEEE. CDR3 length: 15 residues. The CDR3 DNA follows: TGTGCCAGCAGCTTGGGGACAGGGCGCCAGGAAAAACTGTTTTTT. Translation: CASSLGTGRQEKLFF.

The V gene is TRBV15, the J gene TRBJ1-2, with 7 bases identical to TRBD1. V lost 0 bases, J lost 3 bases, and 7 bases stayed unmatched. Per the germline V gene, CDR1 is LNHNV and CDR2 is YYDKDF (reference sequence). The CDR3 length is 16 residues. CDR3 region: CATSREGLQGDYGYTF. The CDR3 DNA follows: TGTGCCACCAGCAGAGAGGGTCTCCAGGGGGACTATGGCTACACCTTC.

V is TRBV4-1 and J is TRBJ2-7, with 10 bases identical to TRBD1. The junction had 5 bases not matched to a gene; V was cut back by 0 bases and J by 3 bases. The CDR3 runs to 16 residues. Germline loops: CDR1 MGHRA, CDR2 YSYEKL. The CDR3 region is CASSQDRQGAYYEQYF. CDR3 DNA: TGCGCCAGCAGCCAAGATCGACAGGGGGCCTACTACGAGCAGTACTTC.

This sequence joins TRBV7-2 and TRBJ2-7; weak D call: TRBD2 (5 bases). The CDR3 loop spans 13 amino acids. Germline V gene sequence: CDR1 SGHTA, CDR2 FQGNSA. V dropped 5 bases and J dropped 4 bases, with 12 bases sitting between them. In nucleotides, the CDR3 is TGTGCCAGCAGCCCCATGGGCGGGTACGAGCAGTACTTC. It is translated as CASSPMGGYEQYF.

The chain has TRBV12-5 and TRBJ2-5, with D perhaps TRBD1 (5 bases). The V end was cut by 0 bases, the J end by 3 bases, with 8 bases between. The CDR3 totals 14 residues. CDR1 is LGHNT and CDR2 is FRNRAP in the germline V gene. The CDR3 DNA reads TGTGCTAGTGGTTTGGTAGGGGCCAAAGAGACCCAGTACTTC. It yields the protein CASGLVGAKETQYF.

The V and J genes are TRBV7-9 and TRBJ2-2, with D unclear. The germline V and J ends were trimmed by 1 base and 6 bases, with 3 bases remaining between them. The CDR3 sequence is 12 residues long. The germline V gene encodes CDR1 SEHNR and CDR2 FQNEAQ (reference sequence). The CDR3 sequence: CASSLGAGELFF. The CDR3 DNA reads as TGTGCCAGCAGCTTAGGGGCCGGGGAGCTGTTTTTT.

The chain is built from TRBV5-1 and TRBJ2-5; the D gene could be TRBD1 or TRBD2 (5 bases each). Near its end, the DNA agrees better with TRBJ2-7, so the J call may be wrong. Germline assignment: CDR1 SGHRS and CDR2 YFSETQ. The CDR3 runs 14 residues. The chain's CDR3 is CASSPLRGGYEQYF. The CDR3 nucleotides read TGCGCCAGCAGCCCCTTGAGGGGTGGCTACGAGCAGTACTTC.

V usage is TRBV5-1 and J usage is TRBJ2-1; D uncertain. The CDR3 totals 12 residues. CDR1 SGHRS and CDR2 YFSETQ come from the germline V gene. With 1 base removed from V and 10 bases from J, the gap between germline ends came to 9 bases. CDR3 nucleotides: TGCGCCAGCAGCTTGACAGAGCAAGAGCAGTTCTTC. This translates into CASSLTEQEQFF.

J is TRBJ2-1 and V is TRBV6-9; 8 bases map to TRBD1. The CDR3 is 13 amino acids. Germline V gives CDR1 MNHGY, CDR2 SVAAGI. The V segment lost 4 bases and the J segment 9 bases; nucleotides outside the gene matches: 5. CDR3 nucleotide sequence: TGTGCCAGCAGTTTAGCGACAGGGGTTGAGCAGTTCTTC. It yields the protein CASSLATGVEQFF.

This clone was recorded a few times. This sequence joins TRBV6-4 and TRBJ2-1, with 8 nucleotides matching TRBD2. V lost 0 bases and J lost 4; bases outside the gene matches: 2. This CDR3 is 15 amino acids long. CDR1 and CDR2 (germline): MRHNA, SNTAGT. The CDR3 is CASSDSASGYNEQFF. The CDR3, as DNA: TGTGCCAGCAGTGACTCGGCTAGCGGGTACAATGAGCAGTTCTTC.

This clone came up once. J is TRBJ2-5 and V is TRBV7-9; D remains unclear. Trimming took 4 bases from V and 5 from J, leaving 14 bases between them. The germline CDR1 and CDR2 sequences are SEHNR and FQNEAQ (reference sequence). The length of the CDR3 is 14 residues. CDR3 DNA sequence: TGTGCCAGCAGCTCAAGGGTGGGCTGGGAGACCCAGTACTTC. Residues: CASSSRVGWETQYF. The entire variable domain, with the rest obtained from reference TRBV7-9 and TRBJ2-5, is as follows: DTGVSQNPRHKITKRGQNVTFRCDPISEHNRLYWYRQTLGQGPEFLTYFQNEAQLEKSRLLSDRFSAERPKGSFSTLEIQRTEQGDSAMYLCASSSRVGWETQYFGPGTRLLVL.

This chain's CDR3 is CASSLGTSGDIQYF. The CDR3 DNA sequence: TGCGCCAGCAGCTTAGGGACTAGCGGAGACATTCAGTACTTC. The chain links TRBV5-1 to TRBJ2-4, with TRBD2 matching over 11 bases. The CDR3 consists of 14 residues. V lost 2 bases and J lost 8; bases outside the gene matches: 3. Germline lookup yields CDR1 SGHRS and CDR2 YFSETQ.

V usage is TRBV13 and J usage is TRBJ2-7, with D tentatively TRBD2 (7 bases). The CDR3 loop spans 16 amino acids. CDR1 is PRHDT, CDR2 FYEKMQ, per germline (reference sequence). The V and J ends lost 1 base and 5 bases respectively, with 18 bases between them. The CDR3 DNA follows: TGTGCCAGCAGCTTAGTGGGGGGGCTTGGTGTCCACGAGCAGTACTTC. Translated: CASSLVGGLGVHEQYF.

J is TRBJ1-2 and V is TRBV5-4; TRBD1 agrees at 7 bases. J was trimmed by 0 bases and V by 4 bases; bases with no gene match: 6. The CDR3 extends over 15 amino acids. The germline V gene has CDR1 SGHNT and CDR2 YYREEE (reference sequence). This CDR3 reads CASSPGTDPNYGYTF. The CDR3, as DNA: TGTGCCAGCAGCCCGGGGACAGACCCTAACTATGGCTACACCTTC.

V and J are TRBV7-9 and TRBJ2-7; TRBD2 aligns across 7 bases. Germline loops: CDR1 SEHNR, CDR2 FQNEAQ (reference sequence). The CDR3 consists of 15 residues. After removal of 0 bases from V and 3 bases from J, the junction contained 5 bases not matched to a gene. CDR3 sequence: CASSLAERGFYEQYF. Written as DNA, the CDR3 is TGTGCCAGCAGCTTAGCGGAGCGGGGCTTCTACGAGCAGTACTTC.

The V call is TRBV5-1, the J call TRBJ1-2; TRBD1 aligns across 7 bases. Germline V CDR1 and CDR2: SGHRS, YFSETQ. The CDR3 is 14 amino acids. Trimming took 0 bases from V and 4 from J; bases not matched to a gene: 3. CDR3 in DNA: TGCGCCAGCAGCTTGGGAGGGACAGCCTATGGCTACACCTTC. It translates to CASSLGGTAYGYTF.

This clone has a handful of counts. This chain uses TRBV6-7 with TRBJ1-6; D gene uncertain. TRBV6-7 is classed as an ORF, of uncertain function. The V end lost 6 bases, the J end lost 6 bases, and 12 bases lay between the germline ends. The CDR3 contains 14 residues. The chain's CDR3 is CASSFGIFNSPLHF. The CDR3 bases are TGTGCCAGCAGCTTCGGGATATTTAATTCACCCCTCCACTTT.

This chain links TRBV27 with TRBJ2-1; D is possibly TRBD2 (5 bases). This CDR3 has 12 residues. Trimming left V 4 bases short and J 8 bases short, with 9 bases between. CDR1 is MNHEY and CDR2 is SMNVEV in the germline V gene (reference sequence). The CDR3 sequence is CASSWTDDEQFF. The CDR3, as DNA: TGTGCCAGCAGTTGGACTGACGATGAGCAGTTCTTC.

The CDR3 spells CASSPAGTVEGNTEAFF. The CDR3 coding sequence is TGTGCCAGCAGCCCCGCCGGGACAGTTGAGGGTAACACTGAAGCTTTCTTT. This rearrangement joins TRBV7-9 to TRBJ1-1; 7 nucleotides align to TRBD1. The CDR3 loop spans 17 amino acids. Germline loops: CDR1 SEHNR, CDR2 FQNEAQ (reference sequence). V was pared by 5 bases and J by 2 bases, with 14 bases of the junction left unmatched.

This sequence joins TRBV6-5 and TRBJ1-1; D gene uncertain. The CDR3 runs 11 residues. Trimming took 7 bases from V and 7 from J, leaving 10 bases between them. CDR1 is MNHEY and CDR2 is SVGAGI in the germline V gene. In nucleotides, the CDR3 is TGTGCCAGCACCACCACAAGTGAAGCTTTCTTT. Translated: CASTTTSEAFF.

Concerning this clone itself: A junction boundary mismatches the germline segment, possibly from a read error. This chain uses TRBV29-1 with TRBJ2-7; 13 bases are a match to TRBD2. There are 14 residues in the CDR3. Germline lookup yields CDR1 SQVTM and CDR2 ANQGSEA. CDR3 sequence (DNA): TGCAGCGTAGAAGGACTAGCGGGGGACTACGAGCAGTACTTC. Residues: CSVEGLAGDYEQYF.

V and J are TRBV6-5 and TRBJ2-1, with D uncertain. The CDR3 covers 15 residues. From germline, CDR1 is MNHEY and CDR2 SVGAGI. V was pared by 2 bases and J by 4 bases, with 12 bases between. The CDR3 DNA reads TGTGCCAGCAGTTACGTGGGCAGCCCGTACAATGAGCAGTTCTTC. It codes for CASSYVGSPYNEQFF.

The chain links TRBV5-5 to TRBJ2-7, with a tentative D call TRBD2 (5 bases). This CDR3 is 11 amino acids long. The V end lost 4 bases, the J end lost 3 bases, and 5 bases lay between the germline ends. Germline V CDR1 and CDR2: SGHKS, YYEKEE (reference sequence). The CDR3 protein is CASSGSYEQYF. CDR3 DNA sequence: TGTGCCAGCAGCGGGAGCTACGAGCAGTACTTC.

This chain connects TRBV5-1 to TRBJ2-7, with 10 bases identical to TRBD1. With 4 bases clipped from V and 7 bases from J, the junction kept 14 bases outside the gene matches. This CDR3 region has 16 residues. Germline V CDR1 and CDR2: SGHRS, YFSETQ. The DNA for the CDR3 is TGCGCCAGCAGCGTGACTAGTCTGGACAGGGGGAGGGAGCAGTACTTC. Translating gives CASSVTSLDRGREQYF. The full variable domain, in which reference TRBV5-1 and TRBJ2-7 provide the parts outside the CDR3, is KAGVTQTPRYLIKTRGQQVTLSCSPISGHRSVSWYQQTPGQGLQFLFEYFSETQRNKGNFPGRFSGRQFSNSRSEMNVSTLELGDSALYLCASSVTSLDRGREQYFGPGTRLTVT.

The genes are TRBV7-2 and TRBJ2-2; D unresolved. CDR1 is SGHTA, CDR2 FQGNSA, per germline. The V and J ends lost 2 bases and 7 bases respectively, with 11 bases between them. The CDR3 runs 14 residues. CDR3 sequence reads: CASSLFDTDGELFF. CDR3 bases: TGTGCCAGCAGCTTATTTGACACCGACGGGGAGCTGTTTTTT.

This rearrangement joins TRBV5-5 to TRBJ2-7, with a tentative D call TRBD2 (6 bases). The CDR3 covers 12 residues. Between the trimmed V and J ends, which lost 3 bases and 6 bases, there was a span of 10 bases. In germline, CDR1 is SGHKS, CDR2 YYEKEE (reference sequence). The CDR3 DNA is TGTGCCAGCAGCTATGGAGGGGTCGAGCAGTACTTC. Protein: CASSYGGVEQYF.

The sample holds a few counts of this clone. The chain employs TRBV15 and TRBJ1-4; D is unresolved. Germline CDR1 reads LNHNV; CDR2 reads YYDKDF (reference sequence). This CDR3 has 16 amino acids. Between the trimmed V and J ends, which lost 1 base and 0 bases, there was a span of 9 bases. CDR3 protein: CATSRGRGSTNEKLFF. Written as DNA, the CDR3 is TGTGCCACCAGCAGAGGGCGAGGATCAACTAATGAAAAACTGTTTTTT. Drawing the rest from reference TRBV15 and TRBJ1-4, the complete variable domain is DAMVIQNPRYQVTQFGKPVTLSCSQTLNHNVMYWYQQKSSQAPKLLFHYYDKDFNNEADTPDNFQSRRPNTSFCFLDIRSPGLGDTAMYLCATSRGRGSTNEKLFFGSGTQLSVL.

V usage is TRBV19 and J usage is TRBJ1-6; 8 bases are a match to TRBD1. The germline gives CDR1 LNHDA, CDR2 SQIVND (reference sequence). V shed 3 bases, J shed 6 bases, and the junction held 4 bases outside the gene matches. The CDR3 sequence is 15 residues long. The CDR3 sequence is CASSIGGTGNSPLHF. The CDR3, as DNA: TGTGCCAGTAGTATTGGGGGGACAGGTAATTCACCCCTCCACTTT.

Concerning this clone: Compared with germline, one end of the junction differs, possibly owing to a read error. Other DNA sequences from this sample encode an identical CDR3 as well. The J gene is TRBJ2-5, the V gene TRBV5-6; 7 positions agree with TRBD2. Germline assignment: CDR1 SGHDT and CDR2 YYEEEE. This CDR3 is built from 16 residues. The CDR3: CASSPGLDYLQETQYF. In DNA, the CDR3 is TGTGCCAGCAGCCCCGGACTAGACTACCTACAAGAGACCCAATACTTC.